This T cell receptor (beta chain) stems from a study of cytomegalovirus exposure and HLA in healthy donors. Study-level points and caveats: The study designated roughly 160 TCR beta chains cytomegalovirus-associated. In vitro experiments confirmed that three CMV-associated chains were specific for CMV antigens. It was reported that the classifier diagnosed cytomegalovirus status with high specificity and sensitivity in both the original and validation cohorts.

Researchers ran the PCR with 60 Vbeta and 13 Jbeta primers. Libraries were prepared by immunoSEQ multiplex PCR; TCRdb keeps only in-frame clonotypes and omits some of them. The sample lists 150,000 to 200,000 clones; more than 65% were seen once. Comments on this clone: As yet, its antigen is unknown.

Germline V lookup: CDR1 KGHSH, CDR2 LQKENI. This CDR3 region has 16 residues. With 6 bases clipped from V and 5 bases from J, the junction kept 10 bases outside the gene matches. Sequences were obtained from PBMCs. The chain is built from TRBV18 and TRBJ2-5, with 12 nucleotides matching TRBD1. This TCR was recovered from a woman aged 25 to 45 in good health and CMV-seronegative. CDR3 loop: CASSRAGTGGGETQYF. The CDR3 DNA reads as TGTGCCAGCTCGAGGGCCGGGACAGGGGGCGGTGAGACCCAGTACTTC. Combining the CDR3 with reference TRBV18 and TRBJ2-5 gives the whole variable domain NAGVMQNPRHLVRRRGQEARLRCSPMKGHSHVYWYRQLPEEGLKFMVYLQKENIIDESGMPKERFSAEFPKEGPSILRIQQVVRGDSAAYFCASSRAGTGGGETQYFGPGTRLLVL.